Shown below are 6 T cell receptor beta chains from a single sample sequenced in a study of cytomegalovirus exposure and HLA in healthy donors. In the PCR, 60 Vbeta and 13 Jbeta primers were used. TCRdb's table, derived via immunoSEQ multiplex PCR, lists solely in-frame clones and lacks some. The table for this sample gives about 130,000 clones. The sample comprised PBMCs. The receptors come from a woman aged 40 to 50 in good health and CMV-seronegative.

The genes are TRBV7-9 and TRBJ1-5, with TRBD1 identical over 9 bases. The CDR3 consists of 15 residues. V lost 3 bases, J lost 5 bases, and 5 bases stayed unmatched. Looked up from germline, CDR1 is SEHNR and CDR2 is FQNEAQ (reference sequence). Here the CDR3 DNA reads TGTGCCAGCAGCTTGTCCGGGGACAGGGATCAGCCCCAGCATTTT. The encoded protein is CASSLSGDRDQPQHF.

The chain employs TRBV19 and TRBJ2-7, with D tentatively TRBD1 (5 bases). Germline V gene sequence: CDR1 LNHDA, CDR2 SQIVND (reference sequence). Between the trimmed V and J ends, which lost 9 bases and 0 bases, there was a span of 12 bases. This CDR3 is 13 amino acids long. CDR3 protein: CASKTVDSYEQYF. The CDR3 DNA reads TGTGCCAGCAAGACAGTGGACTCCTACGAGCAGTACTTC. Drawing the rest from reference TRBV19 and TRBJ2-7, the complete variable domain is DGGITQSPKYLFRKEGQNVTLSCEQNLNHDAMYWYRQDPGQGLRLIYYSQIVNDFQKGDIAEGYSVSREKKESFPLTVTSAQKNPTAFYLCASKTVDSYEQYFGPGTRLTVT.

J is TRBJ2-5 and V is TRBV7-2; TRBD2 matches 11 bases. The germline gives CDR1 SGHTA, CDR2 FQGNSA. The V and J ends lost 3 bases and 4 bases, in that order; junction bases with no gene match: 1. The CDR3 spans 14 residues. As DNA, the CDR3 is TGTGCCAGCAGCTTTACTAGCGGGGGAGAGACCCAGTACTTC. It yields the protein CASSFTSGGETQYF.

This chain connects TRBV6-5 to TRBJ1-5; the D gene is possibly TRBD1 (5 bases). The CDR3 spans 15 residues. Germline V lookup: CDR1 MNHEY, CDR2 SVGAGI. V dropped 0 bases and J dropped 2 bases, with 8 bases sitting between them. The CDR3 nucleotides are TGTGCCAGCAGTTACTCCAGGGTCGGCAATCAGCCCCAGCATTTT. Encoded protein: CASSYSRVGNQPQHF.

The chain employs TRBV11-2 and TRBJ2-5; 9 bases line up with TRBD1. J gave up 5 bases and V 4 bases, and 8 bases lay outside the gene matches. Germline CDR1 is SGHAT and CDR2 is FQNNGV. The CDR3 is 15 residues long. The chain's CDR3 is CASSSGQGTWETQYF. The CDR3 DNA sequence: TGTGCCAGCAGCTCAGGACAGGGGACCTGGGAGACCCAGTACTTC.

The V gene is TRBV15, the J gene TRBJ2-1; 8 bases map to TRBD1. Trimming removed 5 bases from V and 15 bases from J; junction bases left unmatched: 6. The CDR3 contains 11 residues. CDR1 LNHNV and CDR2 YYDKDF come from the germline V gene (reference sequence). This chain's CDR3 is CATSSGQDSFF. The CDR3 DNA is TGTGCCACCAGCTCGGGACAGGACTCGTTCTTC.